Presented here are 27 T cell receptor beta chains from one specimen sequenced in a study of T-cell reconstitution after alpha-beta-depleted transplantation in children. The TCRbeta library incorporated unique molecular identifiers. Via MiXCR, TCRdb re-called the PCR reads, giving one row per CDR3 protein. Here the sample spans over 550,000 distinct CDR3 sequences, 10% to 13% being singletons. This specimen consisted of PBMCs from the stem cell graft donor, obtained from the stem cell graft. The receptors here all came from a human donor who donated a stem cell graft to a child with acute myeloid leukemia.

The V call is TRBV14, the J call TRBJ1-1, with D tentatively TRBD1 (5 bases). Germline lookup yields CDR1 SGHDN and CDR2 FVKESK. Trimming removed 4 bases at V and 4 bases at J, with 25 bases between. The CDR3 is made up of 18 amino acids. The CDR3 DNA sequence: TGTGCCAGCAGCCCGTCAATCGGATATAGGACATCGATCACTGAAGCTTTCTTT. As protein: CASSPSIGYRTSITEAFF.

Comments on this clonotype: A read error is likely, as this CDR3 ends without the conserved phenylalanine or tryptophan. This sequence joins TRBV6-5 and TRBJ1-3; D is ambiguous. Germline V gives CDR1 MNHEY, CDR2 SVGAGI. The CDR3 is 14 amino acids. V lost 4 bases and J lost 4, with 11 bases in between. The CDR3 loop is CASSWGGTGNTIYY. In DNA, the CDR3 is TGTGCCAGCAGTTGGGGTGGAACGGGAAACACCATATATTAT.

This clonotype was counted ten times or more. V gene TRBV6-6 combines with J gene TRBJ2-3; D gene unclear. V lost 4 bases to trimming and J lost 4 bases, with 9 bases between them. Germline CDR1 and CDR2: MNHNY and SVGAGI (reference sequence). This CDR3 is 13 amino acids long. The CDR3 protein is CASSSDFPDTQYF. The CDR3 DNA reads as TGTGCCAGCAGTTCCGATTTTCCAGATACGCAGTATTTT.

This clonotype was picked up a small number of times. The chain uses TRBV12-3 or TRBV12-4 and TRBJ2-1, with 10 bases fitting TRBD2. The V gene end was trimmed by 6 bases and the J gene end by 6 bases; junction bases not matched to a gene: 5. The CDR3 is 14 amino acids. The CDR3 DNA reads as TGTGCCAGCAGGAACAGCGGGAGGGGCAATGAGCAGTTCTTC. Its protein product is CASRNSGRGNEQFF.

This clonotype has a handful of counts. The chain uses TRBV12-3 or TRBV12-4 and TRBJ1-1; D is uncertain. V was pared by 3 bases and J by 2 bases, with 10 bases between. The CDR3 runs to 14 residues. The DNA for the CDR3 is TGTGCCAGCAGTTTCGGCCTTTTAAACACTGAAGCTTTCTTT. Translation: CASSFGLLNTEAFF.

The J gene is TRBJ2-3, the V gene TRBV12-3 or TRBV12-4; D is ambiguous. The germline V and J ends were trimmed by 6 bases and 5 bases, with 6 bases remaining between them. The length of the CDR3 is 11 residues. The CDR3 loop is CASSYLDTQYF. The CDR3 nucleotides are TGTGCCAGCAGCTATTTAGATACGCAGTATTTT.

J is TRBJ2-2 and V is TRBV20-1; no definite D call. CDR1 and CDR2 (germline): DFQATT, SNEGSKA (reference sequence). The CDR3 consists of 13 residues. The V end was cut by 0 bases, the J end by 4 bases, with 6 bases between. The CDR3: CSARESVTGELFF. In DNA, the CDR3 is TGCAGTGCTAGAGAATCGGTCACCGGGGAGCTGTTTTTT.

This clonotype was recorded many times. The chain combines TRBV6-2 or TRBV6-3 with TRBJ1-5; D is unclear. With 5 bases removed from V and 0 bases from J, the gap between germline ends came to 11 bases. This CDR3 contains 15 residues. Germline assignment: CDR1 MNHEY and CDR2 SVGEGT. DNA for the CDR3: TGTGCCAGCAGTCCGGGAGAGAATAGCAATCAGCCCCAGCATTTT. Amino acid sequence: CASSPGENSNQPQHF.

The chain employs TRBV3-1 and TRBJ1-2; weak D call: TRBD1 (5 bases). CDR3 length equals 14 residues. Trimming left V 0 bases short and J 4 bases short, with 9 bases between. Germline loops: CDR1 LGHDT, CDR2 YNNKEL (reference sequence). CDR3 loop: CASSQEDSIYGYTF. DNA for the CDR3: TGTGCCAGCAGCCAAGAAGACAGTATCTATGGCTACACCTTC.

This clonotype has a count of ten or more. This rearrangement joins TRBV20-1 to TRBJ1-6; D is perhaps TRBD1 (5 bases). Trimming removed 5 bases at V and 0 bases at J, with 11 bases between. Germline values: CDR1 DFQATT, CDR2 SNEGSKA (reference sequence). This CDR3 region has 15 residues. The CDR3 reads CSAVPGGSYNSPLHF. Written as DNA, the CDR3 is TGCAGTGCTGTACCGGGGGGCTCCTATAATTCACCCCTCCACTTT.

V usage is TRBV12-3 or TRBV12-4 and J usage is TRBJ2-1; the match to TRBD2 covers 11 bases. CDR3 length: 18 amino acids. Germline trimming cut 3 bases from V and 4 bases from J; bases unmatched to any gene: 11. The DNA for the CDR3 is TGTGCCAGCAGTTTTGGTCTAGCGGGAGGCCTGGGTTACAATGAGCAGTTCTTC. Protein: CASSFGLAGGLGYNEQFF.

The J gene is TRBJ1-1, the V gene TRBV19; TRBD1 might be the D (6 bases). The CDR3 is made up of 14 amino acids. Germline-derived CDR1 and CDR2 are LNHDA and SQIVND (reference sequence). Between the trimmed V and J ends, which lost 7 bases and 1 base, there was a span of 13 bases. CDR3 sequence reads: CASMRDNANTEAFF. CDR3 nucleotides: TGTGCCAGTATGCGGGACAACGCGAACACTGAAGCTTTCTTT.

This clonotype has just a few counts. CDR3 nucleotides: TGTGCCAGCAGTTTCTCACAGGGGGCAGCCTACGAGCAGTACTTC. Protein: CASSFSQGAAYEQYF. V gene TRBV12-3 or TRBV12-4 combines with J gene TRBJ2-7, with 9 bases fitting TRBD1. After removal of 3 bases from V and 2 bases from J, the junction contained 5 bases not matched to a gene. The CDR3 covers 15 residues.

The chain combines TRBV15 with TRBJ1-5, with 9 nucleotides matching TRBD1. In germline, CDR1 is LNHNV, CDR2 YYDKDF (reference sequence). The V gene end was trimmed by 0 bases and the J gene end by 6 bases; junction bases not matched to a gene: 3. CDR3 length equals 15 residues. The CDR3 here is CATSREQGAFQPQHF. CDR3 nucleotide sequence: TGTGCCACCAGCAGAGAACAGGGGGCATTTCAGCCCCAGCATTTT. The whole variable domain, remainder taken from reference TRBV15 and TRBJ1-5, is DAMVIQNPRYQVTQFGKPVTLSCSQTLNHNVMYWYQQKSSQAPKLLFHYYDKDFNNEADTPDNFQSRRPNTSFCFLDIRSPGLGDTAMYLCATSREQGAFQPQHFGDGTRLSIL.

This clonotype was seen many times. This chain links TRBV21-1 with TRBJ1-3; no check of the table's D call, TRBD1, against the DNA was made. TRBV21-1 is flagged as a pseudogene. The CDR3 extends over 17 amino acids. Written as DNA, the CDR3 is TGTGCCAGCAGCAAAGCGCTCCAGGGCGAGGATGTAAACACCATATATTTT. This encodes CASSKALQGEDVNTIYF.

This clonotype has only a few counts. The gene calls are TRBV5-1 and TRBJ2-1; 7 bases are a match to TRBD1. Germline lookup yields CDR1 SGHRS and CDR2 YFSETQ. Unmatched junction bases numbered 10, after V lost 7 bases and J lost 0 bases. The CDR3 is 16 residues long. CDR3 DNA sequence: TGCGCCAGCTACGCTATAGGGGACAGCTCCTACAATGAGCAGTTCTTC. Its protein product is CASYAIGDSSYNEQFF.

This clonotype was observed a few times. The V call is TRBV28, the J call TRBJ2-3; 12 bases line up with TRBD1. This CDR3 spans 14 amino acids. V shed 8 bases, J shed 6 bases, and the junction held 6 bases outside the gene matches. Per the germline V gene, CDR1 is MDHEN and CDR2 is SYDVKM. In DNA form, the CDR3 reads TGTGCCAGCTCCGGGACAGGGGGCTTCGATACGCAGTATTTT. Residues: CASSGTGGFDTQYF.

The J gene is TRBJ1-1, the V gene TRBV20-1; the D gene is possibly TRBD1 (5 bases). Between the trimmed V and J ends, which lost 3 bases and 3 bases, there was a span of 17 bases. This CDR3 has 15 residues. Germline-derived CDR1 and CDR2 are DFQATT and SNEGSKA (reference sequence). In nucleotides, the CDR3 is TGCAGTGCTAGCTTTGGGGGGAGGAATGACACTGAAGCTTTCTTT. Translation: CSASFGGRNDTEAFF.

V usage is TRBV5-1 and J usage is TRBJ1-3; D is undetermined. Trimming stripped 0 bases from V and 0 bases from J, with 4 bases between. Germline V CDR1 and CDR2: SGHRS, YFSETQ. There are 14 residues in the CDR3. CDR3 sequence reads: CASSLVNSGNTIYF. The CDR3 DNA reads TGCGCCAGCAGCTTGGTCAACTCTGGAAACACCATATATTTT.

There are many counts of this clonotype. CDR3: CASSRQGNNEQFF. CDR3 nucleotides: TGCGCCAGCAGCCGACAGGGGAACAATGAGCAGTTCTTC. The chain has TRBV5-1 and TRBJ2-1; 8 bases align to TRBD1. Germline CDR1 and CDR2: SGHRS and YFSETQ. This CDR3 spans 13 amino acids. J gave up 5 bases and V 4 bases, and 2 bases lay outside the gene matches.

V is TRBV5-1 and J is TRBJ2-2; the D gene is possibly TRBD1 (6 bases). V was pared by 0 bases and J by 6 bases, with 18 bases between. This CDR3 is 17 amino acids long. From germline, CDR1 is SGHRS and CDR2 YFSETQ. This chain's CDR3 is CASSLGPDSRFSGELFF. DNA for the CDR3: TGCGCCAGCAGCTTGGGGCCGGACAGCCGATTTTCCGGGGAGCTGTTTTTT. The whole variable domain, remainder taken from reference TRBV5-1 and TRBJ2-2, is KAGVTQTPRYLIKTRGQQVTLSCSPISGHRSVSWYQQTPGQGLQFLFEYFSETQRNKGNFPGRFSGRQFSNSRSEMNVSTLELGDSALYLCASSLGPDSRFSGELFFGEGSRLTVL.

J is TRBJ1-3 and V is TRBV15; a possible D gene is TRBD1 (5 bases). The germline V and J ends were trimmed by 1 base and 0 bases, with 16 bases remaining between them. The CDR3 is 18 residues long. CDR1 and CDR2 (germline): LNHNV, YYDKDF (reference sequence). This CDR3 is CATSRGSFVGTSGNTIYF. CDR3 bases: TGTGCCACCAGCAGAGGAAGCTTCGTCGGGACCTCTGGAAACACCATATATTTT.

In this sample, this clonotype turned up a few times. The chain is built from TRBV12-3 or TRBV12-4 and TRBJ2-7, with 9 bases matching TRBD2. The CDR3 sequence is 13 residues long. V gave up 6 bases and J gave up 7 bases; unmatched junction bases: 7. The CDR3 here is CASRVAGVQEQYF. The CDR3 DNA follows: TGTGCCAGCAGAGTAGCGGGAGTTCAAGAGCAGTACTTC.

This clonotype has ten or more counts. The CDR3 sequence is CSARDGWTPSETQYF. CDR3 bases: TGCAGTGCTAGGGATGGGTGGACACCCTCAGAGACCCAGTACTTC. This rearrangement joins TRBV20-1 to TRBJ2-5, with D tentatively TRBD1 (5 bases). This CDR3 has 15 amino acids. Deletions cut 3 bases from V and 4 bases from J, with 18 bases between. CDR1 is DFQATT and CDR2 is SNEGSKA in the germline V gene (reference sequence).

This rearrangement joins TRBV7-2 to TRBJ2-3; D not certain. CDR1 is SGHTA, CDR2 FQGNSA, per germline. Deletions cut 5 bases from V and 2 bases from J, with 14 bases between. This CDR3 comprises 15 residues. CDR3 nucleotides: TGTGCCAGCAGCGTCCGATTCAGTTTCACAGATACGCAGTATTTT. It yields the protein CASSVRFSFTDTQYF.

This clonotype was seen repeatedly, ten times or more. The chain recombines TRBV4-3 with TRBJ2-1; D is perhaps TRBD2 (6 bases). V was trimmed by 0 bases and J by 3 bases, leaving 15 bases between them. Germline CDR1 is LGHNA and CDR2 is YSLEER. The CDR3 covers 17 residues. In DNA form, the CDR3 reads TGCGCCAGCAGCCAAGAATGGCGGGGCCAGGGCTACAATGAGCAGTTCTTC. This translates into CASSQEWRGQGYNEQFF.

The chain combines TRBV12-3 or TRBV12-4 with TRBJ2-5, with 8 bases fitting TRBD1. After removal of 2 bases from V and 7 bases from J, the junction contained 6 bases not matched to a gene. CDR3 length: 14 amino acids. The CDR3: CASSLIGQGGTQYF. The CDR3 coding sequence is TGTGCCAGCAGTTTAATCGGACAGGGAGGGACCCAGTACTTC.